The 17 T cell receptor beta chains below were found in one sample sequenced in a study of T cell responses to AZD1222 COVID-19 vaccine. This table comes from immunoSEQ multiplex PCR, and its TCRdb copy is limited to in-frame clones, with some not included. Of fewer than 150,000 clones in the sample, about nine tenths are singletons; the top ten hold around a tenth. The material sequenced was peripheral blood, taken 28 days after the second AZD1222 dose. Every receptor here comes from an adult who received the AZD1222 COVID-19 vaccine.

Only one count was recorded for this clone. The chain uses TRBV28 and TRBJ2-1, with 10 bases aligning to TRBD2. Per the germline V gene, CDR1 is MDHEN and CDR2 is SYDVKM. V shed 2 bases and J 4 bases; nucleotides not matched to a gene: 2. This CDR3 comprises 15 residues. The CDR3 DNA reads TGTGCCAGCAGTTTAAGGGGACTAGCGTACAATGAGCAGTTCTTC. Translated, it gives CASSLRGLAYNEQFF. The whole variable domain, filled in from reference TRBV28 and TRBJ2-1, reads DVKVTQSSRYLVKRTGEKVFLECVQDMDHENMFWYRQDPGLGLRLIYFSYDVKMKEKGDIPEGYSVSREKKERFSLILESASTNQTSMYLCASSLRGLAYNEQFFGPGTRLTVL.

This chain links TRBV2 with TRBJ2-7; D gene unclear. CDR3 length: 14 amino acids. With 6 bases removed from V and 0 bases from J, the gap between germline ends came to 12 bases. The germline CDR1 and CDR2 sequences are SNHLY and FYNNEI. In DNA form, the CDR3 reads TGTGCCAGCAGCCCCTTAGGCAACTCCTACGAGCAGTACTTC. As protein: CASSPLGNSYEQYF.

This chain links TRBV5-1 with TRBJ1-5, with D possibly being TRBD1 (5 bases). V gave up 4 bases and J gave up 1 base, with 15 bases separating them. CDR3 length equals 16 residues. Per germline, CDR1 SGHRS and CDR2 YFSETQ. CDR3 residues: CASSPTAGGSNQPQHF. The CDR3 DNA sequence: TGCGCCAGCAGCCCGACAGCGGGAGGGAGCAATCAGCCCCAGCATTTT.

This chain links TRBV19 with TRBJ2-7; D is unresolved. This CDR3 comprises 12 residues. Trimming stripped 4 bases from V and 3 bases from J, with 7 bases between. CDR1 is LNHDA and CDR2 is SQIVND in the germline V gene (reference sequence). CDR3 nucleotide sequence: TGTGCCAGTAGTACTCCTAGCTACGAGCAGTACTTC. Translation: CASSTPSYEQYF.

The chain carries TRBV10-3 and TRBJ2-7; 10 nucleotides align to TRBD1. This CDR3 spans 13 amino acids. The germline V gene has CDR1 ENHRY and CDR2 SYGVKD. The V segment lost 7 bases and the J segment 5 bases; nucleotides outside the gene matches: 5. The CDR3 DNA is TGTGCCATCACCCGACAGGGGGCAGACGAGCAGTACTTC. This encodes CAITRQGADEQYF.

The CDR3 region is CASSPADRNQPQHF. For the CDR3, the DNA is TGTGCCAGCTCACCGGCCGACAGAAATCAGCCCCAGCATTTT. The rearrangement links TRBV18 to TRBJ1-5; weak D call: TRBD1 (5 bases). This CDR3 spans 14 amino acids. Germline V gives CDR1 KGHSH, CDR2 LQKENI. Trimming cost V 3 bases and J 4 bases, with 10 bases left between them.

This chain uses TRBV11-1 with TRBJ1-2; TRBD1 is a possible D gene (5 bases). This CDR3 is 11 amino acids long. Germline V gene data show CDR1 as SGHAT and CDR2 as FQDESV (reference sequence). V was cut by 5 bases and J by 6 bases, with 7 bases left in between. The CDR3 nucleotides read TGTGCCAGCAGCCGGGGGGATGGCTACACCTTC. Translated, it gives CASSRGDGYTF.

The rearrangement links TRBV19 to TRBJ1-5; 10 bases agree with TRBD1. The trim removed 4 bases at V and 6 bases at J, leaving 6 bases unmatched. The CDR3 loop spans 15 amino acids. Germline loops: CDR1 LNHDA, CDR2 SQIVND (reference sequence). The CDR3 loop is CASSTPDRGIQPQHF. Written as DNA, the CDR3 is TGTGCCAGTAGTACCCCGGACAGGGGGATTCAGCCCCAGCATTTT.

The chain combines TRBV3-1 (or the pseudogene TRBV3-2) with TRBJ1-5; weak D call: TRBD1 (6 bases). CDR1 LGHDT and CDR2 YNNKEL come from the germline V gene (reference sequence). The germline V and J ends were trimmed by 1 base and 1 base, with 11 bases remaining between them. The CDR3 is 16 residues long. The CDR3 DNA is TGTGCCAGCAGCCAAGGGTTTACAGGGAGCAATCAGCCCCAGCATTTT. It is translated as CASSQGFTGSNQPQHF.

This chain uses TRBV6-1 with TRBJ2-1, with D hard to call. The CDR3 covers 15 residues. Germline lookup yields CDR1 MNHNS and CDR2 SASEGT. V dropped 2 bases and J dropped 4 bases, with 12 bases sitting between them. The CDR3 is CASSERTDLYNEQFF. CDR3 nucleotides: TGTGCCAGCAGTGAAAGGACGGACCTTTACAATGAGCAGTTCTTC.

V and J are TRBV12-3 or TRBV12-4 and TRBJ1-6; D gene ambiguous. With 5 bases removed from V and 7 bases from J, the gap between germline ends came to 9 bases. The length of the CDR3 is 13 residues. CDR3 amino acids: CASSRDLNSPLHF. In nucleotides, the CDR3 is TGTGCCAGCAGTCGAGATCTCAATTCACCCCTCCACTTT.

The V gene is TRBV6-1, the J gene TRBJ1-2, with 9 bases fitting TRBD1. CDR3 length equals 15 residues. J gave up 6 bases and V 3 bases, and 8 bases lay outside the gene matches. CDR1 and CDR2 from the germline V gene are MNHNS and SASEGT. The CDR3 DNA is TGTGCCAGCAGTGATACAGGGGGCTCTTATAATGGCTACACCTTC. Protein product: CASSDTGGSYNGYTF.

This chain uses TRBV9 with TRBJ1-5, with D possibly matching TRBD1 (6 bases). The germline gives CDR1 SGDLS, CDR2 YYNGEE. The V end lost 4 bases, the J end lost 0 bases, and 17 bases lay between the germline ends. The CDR3 totals 17 residues. CDR3 in amino acids: CASSRGPTGYSNQPQHF. CDR3 DNA sequence: TGTGCCAGCAGCCGGGGGCCCACAGGGTATAGCAATCAGCCCCAGCATTTT. The variable domain in full, completed from reference TRBV9 and TRBJ1-5, reads DSGVTQTPKHLITATGQRVTLRCSPRSGDLSVYWYQQSLDQGLQFLIQYYNGEERAKGNILERFSAQQFPDLHSELNLSSLELGDSALYFCASSRGPTGYSNQPQHFGDGTRLSIL.

The chain couples TRBV30 to TRBJ2-1; TRBD2 is a possible D gene (7 bases). This CDR3 spans 14 amino acids. Trimming removed 0 bases from V and 10 bases from J, with 16 bases in between. Germline CDR1 is GTSNPN and CDR2 is SVGIG (reference sequence). CDR3 nucleotides: TGTGCCTGGAGTGTAGGGGGGGCCCTGTGGGAGCAGTTCTTC. Translating it yields CAWSVGGALWEQFF. Together with reference TRBV30 and TRBJ2-1, the CDR3 gives the full variable domain: SQTIHQWPATLVQPVGSPLSLECTVEGTSNPNLYWYRQAAGRGLQLLFYSVGIGQISSEVPQNLSASRPQDRQFILSSKKLLLSDSGFYLCAWSVGGALWEQFFGPGTRLTVL.

The V gene is TRBV5-1, the J gene TRBJ1-2; TRBD1 matches 7 bases. The CDR3 covers 14 residues. With 3 bases clipped from V and 5 bases from J, the junction kept 7 bases outside the gene matches. Germline V gives CDR1 SGHRS, CDR2 YFSETQ. The CDR3 coding sequence is TGCGCCAGCAGCTCTGGGACAGTCATATATGGCTACACCTTC. It specifies CASSSGTVIYGYTF.

The chain employs TRBV2 and TRBJ2-2; 9 bases fit TRBD2. CDR1 and CDR2 (germline): SNHLY, FYNNEI. This CDR3 region has 16 residues. V lost 3 bases to trimming and J lost 6 bases; unmatched junction nucleotides: 8. CDR3 region: CASSDLEAGGSGELFF. The DNA for the CDR3 is TGTGCCAGCAGTGATCTTGAAGCGGGGGGTTCCGGGGAGCTGTTTTTT.

The chain joins TRBV4-2 to TRBJ1-4, with 7 bases identical to TRBD1. The germline CDR1 and CDR2 sequences are LGHNA and YNFKEQ. The CDR3 is 15 residues long. V lost 4 bases and J lost 4; bases outside the gene matches: 6. The DNA for the CDR3 is TGTGCCAGCAGCCCTCGGGGACAGAGTAATGAAAAACTGTTTTTT. It yields the protein CASSPRGQSNEKLFF.